Described below is a single T cell receptor beta chain sequence and its context. This sample is part of a study of cytomegalovirus exposure and HLA in healthy donors. Overall study: Around 85 million unique TCRs from HLA-typed donors were held in an early data release.

The CDR3 extends over 12 amino acids. V was clipped by 5 bases and J by 0 bases, with 2 bases between them. Germline-derived CDR1 and CDR2 are SGHTA and FQGNSA. This PCR relied on a set of 60 Vbeta primers and 13 Jbeta primers. Sequencing used immunoSEQ multiplex PCR; TCRdb keeps in-frame clones, though not all of them. The repertoire holds roughly 100,000 clones, with around 83% as singletons. This chain joins TRBV7-2 and TRBJ1-5, with D uncertain. The receptor comes from a female donor in good health and CMV-seropositive. The sequenced material came from PBMCs. CDR3 in amino acids: CASSLSNQPQHF. The CDR3 DNA reads as TGTGCCAGCAGCCTTAGCAATCAGCCCCAGCATTTT.